This T cell receptor (beta chain) appears in the sequencing data of a study of T cells in localized non-small cell lung cancer. From germline, CDR1 is KGHSH and CDR2 LQKENI. This CDR3 contains 16 residues. J gave up 6 bases and V 6 bases, and 14 bases lay outside the gene matches. The study, taken as a whole, reports: Measurement of T cell clonality placed uninvolved adjacent lung highest, above the level in tumor. A higher density of T cells in blood coincided with extended overall survival. Researchers found a median approximately 55 of the top 100 tumor clones in adjacent lung.

About this clone itself: The antigen is unknown.

Using immunoSEQ multiplex PCR, the repertoire was profiled, and TCRdb retains in-frame clones only, with some absent. The sample holds approximately 1,500 clones, roughly 29% seen once. The clonotype originates from a man aged 35-69 years with stage I lung adenocarcinoma. The gene calls are TRBV18 and TRBJ2-3, with TRBD2 identical over 8 bases. Material: normal lung tissue next to the tumor, obtained before any cancer treatment. CDR3 in DNA: TGTGCCAGCTCCACAACTAGGAGTAGCGGGAAGGATACGCAGTATTTT. Translated: CASSTTRSSGKDTQYF.